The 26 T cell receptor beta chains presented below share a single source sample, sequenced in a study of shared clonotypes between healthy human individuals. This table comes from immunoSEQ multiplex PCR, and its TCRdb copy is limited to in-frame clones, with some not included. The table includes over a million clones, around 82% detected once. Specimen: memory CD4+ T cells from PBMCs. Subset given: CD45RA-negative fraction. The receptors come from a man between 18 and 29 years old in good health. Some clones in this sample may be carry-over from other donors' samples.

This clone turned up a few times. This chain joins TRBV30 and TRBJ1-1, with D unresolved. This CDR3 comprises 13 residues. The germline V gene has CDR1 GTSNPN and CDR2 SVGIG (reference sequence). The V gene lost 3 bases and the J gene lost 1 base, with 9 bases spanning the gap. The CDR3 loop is CAWSEGWNTEAFF. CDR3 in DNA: TGTGCCTGGAGCGAAGGATGGAACACTGAAGCTTTCTTT.

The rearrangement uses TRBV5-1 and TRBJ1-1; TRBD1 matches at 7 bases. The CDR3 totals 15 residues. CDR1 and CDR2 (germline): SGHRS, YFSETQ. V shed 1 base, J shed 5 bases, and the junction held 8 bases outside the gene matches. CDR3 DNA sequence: TGCGCCAGCAGCTTGACAGGGGCGAGACTGACTGAAGCTTTCTTT. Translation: CASSLTGARLTEAFF.

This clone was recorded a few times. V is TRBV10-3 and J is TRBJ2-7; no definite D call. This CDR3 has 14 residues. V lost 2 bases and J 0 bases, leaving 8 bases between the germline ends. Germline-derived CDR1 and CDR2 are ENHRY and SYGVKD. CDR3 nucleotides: TGTGCCATCAGTGAGGGTGTCGTCTCCTACGAGCAGTACTTC. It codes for CAISEGVVSYEQYF.

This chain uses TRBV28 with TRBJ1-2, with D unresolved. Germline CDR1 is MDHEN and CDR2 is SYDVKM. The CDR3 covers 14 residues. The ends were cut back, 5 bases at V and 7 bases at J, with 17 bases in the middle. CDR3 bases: TGTGCCAGCAGTCTATCAAGGACCGAAAGTGGCTACACCTTC. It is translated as CASSLSRTESGYTF.

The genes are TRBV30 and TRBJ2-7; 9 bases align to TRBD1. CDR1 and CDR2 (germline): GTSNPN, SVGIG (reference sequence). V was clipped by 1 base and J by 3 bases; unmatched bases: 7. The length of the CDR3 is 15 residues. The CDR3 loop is CAWSAEDRGFYEQYF. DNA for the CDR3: TGTGCCTGGAGTGCCGAAGACAGGGGGTTCTACGAGCAGTACTTC. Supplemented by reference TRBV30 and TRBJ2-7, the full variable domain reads SQTIHQWPATLVQPVGSPLSLECTVEGTSNPNLYWYRQAAGRGLQLLFYSVGIGQISSEVPQNLSASRPQDRQFILSSKKLLLSDSGFYLCAWSAEDRGFYEQYFGPGTRLTVT.

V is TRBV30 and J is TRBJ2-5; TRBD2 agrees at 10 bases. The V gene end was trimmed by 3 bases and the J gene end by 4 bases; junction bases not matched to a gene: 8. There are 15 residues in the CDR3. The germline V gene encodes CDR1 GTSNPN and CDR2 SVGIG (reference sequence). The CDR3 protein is CAWSLAGEVGETQYF. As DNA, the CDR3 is TGTGCCTGGAGCCTAGCGGGAGAGGTGGGAGAGACCCAGTACTTC.

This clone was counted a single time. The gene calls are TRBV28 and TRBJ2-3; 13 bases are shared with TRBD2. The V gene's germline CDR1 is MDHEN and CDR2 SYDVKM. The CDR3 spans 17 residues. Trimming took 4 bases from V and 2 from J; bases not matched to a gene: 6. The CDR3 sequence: CASSSAGTSGATDTQYF. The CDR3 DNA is TGTGCCAGCAGTTCCGCCGGGACTAGCGGGGCCACAGATACGCAGTATTTT.

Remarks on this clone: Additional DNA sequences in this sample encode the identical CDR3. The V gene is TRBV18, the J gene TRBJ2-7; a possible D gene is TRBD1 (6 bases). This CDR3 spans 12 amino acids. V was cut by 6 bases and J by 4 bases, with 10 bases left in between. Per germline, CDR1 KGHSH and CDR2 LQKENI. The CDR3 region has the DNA TGTGCCAGCTCTCAGCAGGGGTACGAGCAGTACTTC. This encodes CASSQQGYEQYF.

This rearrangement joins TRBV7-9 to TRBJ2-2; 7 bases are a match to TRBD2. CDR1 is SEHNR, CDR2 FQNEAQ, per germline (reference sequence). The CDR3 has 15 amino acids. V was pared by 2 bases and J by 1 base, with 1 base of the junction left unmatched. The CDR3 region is CASSLTSENTGELFF. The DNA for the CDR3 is TGTGCCAGCAGCTTAACTAGCGAGAACACCGGGGAGCTGTTTTTT.

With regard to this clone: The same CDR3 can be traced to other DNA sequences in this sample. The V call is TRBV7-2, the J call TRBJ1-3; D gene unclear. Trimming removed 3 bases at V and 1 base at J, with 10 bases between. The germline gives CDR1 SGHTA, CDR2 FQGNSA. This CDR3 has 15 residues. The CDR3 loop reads CASSFGSGSGNTIYF. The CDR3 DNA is TGTGCCAGCAGCTTCGGTAGTGGATCTGGAAACACCATATATTTT.

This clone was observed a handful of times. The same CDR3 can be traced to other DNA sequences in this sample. The CDR3 region is CASSPGQYSGANVLTF. As DNA, the CDR3 is TGTGCCAGCTCGCCTGGCCAGTACTCTGGGGCCAACGTCCTGACTTTC. The rearrangement uses TRBV18 and TRBJ2-6; D is ambiguous. Deletions cut 6 bases from V and 0 bases from J, with 12 bases between. Germline CDR1 and CDR2: KGHSH and LQKENI. The CDR3 covers 16 residues.

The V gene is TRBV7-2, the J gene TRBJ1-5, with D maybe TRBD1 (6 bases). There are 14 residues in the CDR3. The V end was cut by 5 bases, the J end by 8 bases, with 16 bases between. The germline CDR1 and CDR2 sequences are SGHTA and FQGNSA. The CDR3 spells CASSPRTVREPQHF. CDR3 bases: TGTGCCAGCAGCCCAAGGACAGTCCGGGAGCCCCAGCATTTT.

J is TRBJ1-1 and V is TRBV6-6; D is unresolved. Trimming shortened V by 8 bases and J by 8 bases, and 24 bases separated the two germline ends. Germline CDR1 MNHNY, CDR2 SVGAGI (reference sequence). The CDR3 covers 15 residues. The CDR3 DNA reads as TGTGCCAGCTCCTCACCCGGGGAGGGAGGAGGGGAAGCTTTCTTT. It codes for CASSSPGEGGGEAFF.

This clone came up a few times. CDR3 loop: CASSRQGFTDTQYF. Written as DNA, the CDR3 is TGCGCCAGCAGTCGACAGGGGTTCACAGATACGCAGTATTTT. This chain connects TRBV4-3 to TRBJ2-3; 8 nucleotides align to TRBD1. The CDR3 contains 14 residues. Germline V gene data show CDR1 as LGHNA and CDR2 as YSLEER. V was clipped by 6 bases and J by 2 bases; unmatched bases: 4.

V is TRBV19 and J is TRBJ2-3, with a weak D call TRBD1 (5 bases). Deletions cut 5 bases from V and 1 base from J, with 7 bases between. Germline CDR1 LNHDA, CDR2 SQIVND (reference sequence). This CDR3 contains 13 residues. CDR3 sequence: CASSVQGTDTQYF. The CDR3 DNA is TGTGCCAGTAGTGTACAGGGCACAGATACGCAGTATTTT.

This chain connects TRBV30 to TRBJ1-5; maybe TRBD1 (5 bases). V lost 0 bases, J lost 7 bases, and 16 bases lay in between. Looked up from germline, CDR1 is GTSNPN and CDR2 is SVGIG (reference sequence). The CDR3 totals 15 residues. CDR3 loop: CAWSVDSGAFQPQHF. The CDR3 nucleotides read TGTGCCTGGAGTGTAGACAGCGGGGCGTTCCAGCCCCAGCATTTT.

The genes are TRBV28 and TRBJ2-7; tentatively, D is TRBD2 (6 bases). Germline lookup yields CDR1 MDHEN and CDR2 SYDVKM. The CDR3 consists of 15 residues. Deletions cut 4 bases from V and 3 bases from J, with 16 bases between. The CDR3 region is CASSSTGTEIYEQYF. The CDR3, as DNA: TGTGCCAGCAGTTCTACCGGGACTGAGATCTACGAGCAGTACTTC. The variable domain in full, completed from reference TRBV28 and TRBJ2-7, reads DVKVTQSSRYLVKRTGEKVFLECVQDMDHENMFWYRQDPGLGLRLIYFSYDVKMKEKGDIPEGYSVSREKKERFSLILESASTNQTSMYLCASSSTGTEIYEQYFGPGTRLTVT.

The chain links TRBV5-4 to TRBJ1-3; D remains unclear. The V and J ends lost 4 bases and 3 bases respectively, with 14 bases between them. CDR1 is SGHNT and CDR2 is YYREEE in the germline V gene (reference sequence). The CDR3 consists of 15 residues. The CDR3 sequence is CASSQDPWDGNTIYF. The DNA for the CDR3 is TGTGCCAGCAGCCAGGATCCTTGGGATGGAAACACCATATATTTT. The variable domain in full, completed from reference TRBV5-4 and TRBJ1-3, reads ETGVTQSPTHLIKTRGQQVTLRCSSQSGHNTVSWYQQALGQGPQFIFQYYREEENGRGNFPPRFSGLQFPNYSSELNVNALELDDSALYLCASSQDPWDGNTIYFGEGSWLTVV.

The CDR3 coding sequence is TGTGCCAGCAGTGAATCCGGGACGACGGCCAGAAACACCATATATTTT. This codes for CASSESGTTARNTIYF. The V gene is TRBV6-1, the J gene TRBJ1-3; weak D call: TRBD1 (5 bases). CDR3 length equals 16 residues. V was clipped by 2 bases and J by 5 bases, with 16 bases between them. Per germline, CDR1 MNHNS and CDR2 SASEGT.

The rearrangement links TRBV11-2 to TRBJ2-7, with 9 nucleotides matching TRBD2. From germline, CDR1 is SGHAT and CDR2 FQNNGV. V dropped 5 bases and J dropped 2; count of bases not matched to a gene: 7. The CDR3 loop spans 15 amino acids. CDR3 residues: CASSIKREATYEQYF. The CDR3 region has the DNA TGTGCCAGCAGCATCAAGCGGGAGGCAACCTACGAGCAGTACTTC.

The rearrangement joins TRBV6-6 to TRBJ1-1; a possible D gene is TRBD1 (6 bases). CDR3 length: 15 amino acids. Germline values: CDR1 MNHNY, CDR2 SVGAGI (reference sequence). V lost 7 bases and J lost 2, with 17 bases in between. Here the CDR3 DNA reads TGTGCCAGCAAGATGCCGACAGGAGCTAACACTGAAGCTTTCTTT. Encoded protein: CASKMPTGANTEAFF.

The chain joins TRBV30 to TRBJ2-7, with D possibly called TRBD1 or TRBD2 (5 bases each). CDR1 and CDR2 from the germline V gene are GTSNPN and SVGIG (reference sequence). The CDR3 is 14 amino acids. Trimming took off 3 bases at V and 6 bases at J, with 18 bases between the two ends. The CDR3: CAWRDTGRGGEQYF. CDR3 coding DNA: TGTGCCTGGAGGGATACGGGACGTGGGGGCGAGCAGTACTTC.

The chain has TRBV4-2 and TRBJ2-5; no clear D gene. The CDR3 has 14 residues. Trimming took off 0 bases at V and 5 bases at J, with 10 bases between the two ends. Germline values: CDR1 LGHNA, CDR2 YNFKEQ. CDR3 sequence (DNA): TGTGCCAGCAGCCAAGAGCCCCTCGGGGAGACCCAGTACTTC. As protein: CASSQEPLGETQYF.

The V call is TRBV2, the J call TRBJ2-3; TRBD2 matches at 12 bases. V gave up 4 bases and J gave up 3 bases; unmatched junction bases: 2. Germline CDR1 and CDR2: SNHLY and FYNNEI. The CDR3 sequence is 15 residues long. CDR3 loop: CASSVTSGRTDTQYF. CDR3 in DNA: TGTGCCAGCAGTGTGACTAGCGGGAGAACAGATACGCAGTATTTT.

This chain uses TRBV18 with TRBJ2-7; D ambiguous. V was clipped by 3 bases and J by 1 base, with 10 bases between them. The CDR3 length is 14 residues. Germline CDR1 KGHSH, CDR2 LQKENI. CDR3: CASSPGSLSYEQYF. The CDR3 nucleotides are TGTGCCAGCTCACCGGGTAGTCTTTCCTACGAGCAGTACTTC.

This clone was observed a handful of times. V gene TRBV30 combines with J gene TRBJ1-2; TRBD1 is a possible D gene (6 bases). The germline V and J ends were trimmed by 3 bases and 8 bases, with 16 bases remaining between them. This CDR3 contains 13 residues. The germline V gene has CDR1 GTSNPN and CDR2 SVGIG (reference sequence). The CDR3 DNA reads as TGTGCCTGGAGCGAAGCATCAGGGGTCGGCTACACCTTC. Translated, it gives CAWSEASGVGYTF. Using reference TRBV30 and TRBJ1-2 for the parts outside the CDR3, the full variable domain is SQTIHQWPATLVQPVGSPLSLECTVEGTSNPNLYWYRQAAGRGLQLLFYSVGIGQISSEVPQNLSASRPQDRQFILSSKKLLLSDSGFYLCAWSEASGVGYTFGSGTRLTVV.